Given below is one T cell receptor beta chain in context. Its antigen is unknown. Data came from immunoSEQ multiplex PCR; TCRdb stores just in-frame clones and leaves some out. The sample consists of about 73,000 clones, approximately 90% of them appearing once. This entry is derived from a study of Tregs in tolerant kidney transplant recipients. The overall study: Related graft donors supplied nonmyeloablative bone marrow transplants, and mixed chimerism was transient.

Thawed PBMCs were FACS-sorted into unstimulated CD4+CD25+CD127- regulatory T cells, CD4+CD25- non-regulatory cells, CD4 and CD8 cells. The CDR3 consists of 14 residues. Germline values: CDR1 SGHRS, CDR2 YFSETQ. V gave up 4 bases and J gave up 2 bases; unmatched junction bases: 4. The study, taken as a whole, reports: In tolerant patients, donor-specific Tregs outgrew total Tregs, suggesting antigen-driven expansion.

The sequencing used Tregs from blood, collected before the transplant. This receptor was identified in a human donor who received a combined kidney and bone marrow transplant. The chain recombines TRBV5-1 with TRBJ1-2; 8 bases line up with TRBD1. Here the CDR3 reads CASSTTGGNYGYTF. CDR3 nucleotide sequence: TGCGCCAGCAGCACAACAGGGGGAAACTATGGCTACACCTTC. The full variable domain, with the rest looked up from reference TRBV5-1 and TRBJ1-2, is KAGVTQTPRYLIKTRGQQVTLSCSPISGHRSVSWYQQTPGQGLQFLFEYFSETQRNKGNFPGRFSGRQFSNSRSEMNVSTLELGDSALYLCASSTTGGNYGYTFGSGTRLTVV.